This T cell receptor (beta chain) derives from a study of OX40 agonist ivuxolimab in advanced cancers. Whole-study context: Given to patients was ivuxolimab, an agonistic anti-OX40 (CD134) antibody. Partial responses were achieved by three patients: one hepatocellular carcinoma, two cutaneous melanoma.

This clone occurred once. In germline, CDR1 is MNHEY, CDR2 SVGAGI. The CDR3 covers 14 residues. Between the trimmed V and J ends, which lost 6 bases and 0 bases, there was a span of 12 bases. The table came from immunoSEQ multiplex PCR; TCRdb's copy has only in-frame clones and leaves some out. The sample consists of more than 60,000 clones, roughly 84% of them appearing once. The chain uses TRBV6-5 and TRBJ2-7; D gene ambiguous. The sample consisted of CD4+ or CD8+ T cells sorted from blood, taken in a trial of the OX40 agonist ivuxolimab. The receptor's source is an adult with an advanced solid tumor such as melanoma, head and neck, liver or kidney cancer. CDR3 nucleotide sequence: TGTGCCAGCAGCCCAATAAGGAGCTCCTACGAGCAGTACTTC. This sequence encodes CASSPIRSSYEQYF.